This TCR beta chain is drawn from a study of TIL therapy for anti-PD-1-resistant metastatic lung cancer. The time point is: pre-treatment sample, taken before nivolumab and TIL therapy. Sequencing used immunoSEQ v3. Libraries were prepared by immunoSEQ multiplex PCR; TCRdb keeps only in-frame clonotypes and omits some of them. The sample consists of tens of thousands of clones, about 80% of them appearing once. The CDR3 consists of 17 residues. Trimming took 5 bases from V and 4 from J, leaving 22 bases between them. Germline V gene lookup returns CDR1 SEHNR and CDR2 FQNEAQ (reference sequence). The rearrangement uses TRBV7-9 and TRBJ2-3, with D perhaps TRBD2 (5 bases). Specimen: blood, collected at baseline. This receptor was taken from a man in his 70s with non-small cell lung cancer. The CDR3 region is CASSPLARTQSADTQYF. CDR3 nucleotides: TGTGCCAGCAGCCCCCTAGCCCGGACCCAAAGCGCAGATACGCAGTATTTT.